The present entry profiles one T cell receptor (beta chain) with its context. The data originate from a study of blood T cell repertoires in COVID-19. TCRdb's copy holds only in-frame clones and misses some; the assay was immunoSEQ multiplex PCR. The sample carries 150,000 to 200,000 clones, 82% recorded once. This TCR was sampled from a woman in her 70s with acute or convalescent COVID-19. Sequencing was carried out using peripheral blood.

CDR3 in amino acids: CASSRVANYGYTF. CDR3 bases: TGTGCCAGCAGCCGGGTTGCTAACTATGGCTACACCTTC. The chain couples TRBV28 to TRBJ1-2; D remains ambiguous. V was shortened by 6 bases and J by 0 bases, with 8 bases between the two germline ends. The CDR3 runs 13 residues. Germline CDR1 and CDR2: MDHEN and SYDVKM.